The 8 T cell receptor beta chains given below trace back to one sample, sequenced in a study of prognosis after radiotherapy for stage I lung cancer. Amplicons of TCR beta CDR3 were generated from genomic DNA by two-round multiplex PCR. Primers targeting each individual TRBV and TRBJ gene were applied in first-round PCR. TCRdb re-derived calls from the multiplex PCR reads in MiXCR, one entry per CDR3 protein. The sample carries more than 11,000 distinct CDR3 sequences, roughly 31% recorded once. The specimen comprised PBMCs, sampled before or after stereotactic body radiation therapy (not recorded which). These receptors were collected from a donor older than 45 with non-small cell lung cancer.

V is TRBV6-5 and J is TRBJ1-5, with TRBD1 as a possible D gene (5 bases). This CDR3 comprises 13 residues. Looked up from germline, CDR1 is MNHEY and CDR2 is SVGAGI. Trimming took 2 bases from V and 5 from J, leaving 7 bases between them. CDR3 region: CASSYRGYQPQHF. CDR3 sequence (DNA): TGTGCCAGCAGTTACCGGGGCTATCAGCCCCAGCATTTT.

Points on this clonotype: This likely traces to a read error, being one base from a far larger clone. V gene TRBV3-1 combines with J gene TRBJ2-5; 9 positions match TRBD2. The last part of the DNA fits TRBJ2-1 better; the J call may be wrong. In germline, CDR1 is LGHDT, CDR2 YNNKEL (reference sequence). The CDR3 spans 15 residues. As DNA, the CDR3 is TGTGCCAGCAGCCTTTCCTGGACTAGCGACAATGAGCAGTTCTTC. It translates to CASSLSWTSDNEQFF.

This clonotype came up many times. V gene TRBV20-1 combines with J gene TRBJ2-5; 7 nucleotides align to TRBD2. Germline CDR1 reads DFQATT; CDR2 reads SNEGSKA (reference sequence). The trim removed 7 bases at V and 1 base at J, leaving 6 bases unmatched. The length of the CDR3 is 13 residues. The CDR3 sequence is CSVPERGQETQYF. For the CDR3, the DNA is TGCAGTGTTCCTGAGCGGGGCCAAGAGACCCAGTACTTC.

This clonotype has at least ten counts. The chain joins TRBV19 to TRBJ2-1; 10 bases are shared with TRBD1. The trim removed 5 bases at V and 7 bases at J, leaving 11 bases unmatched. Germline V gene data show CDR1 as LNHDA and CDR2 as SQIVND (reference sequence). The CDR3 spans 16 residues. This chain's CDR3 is CASSPQTGGIRNEQFF. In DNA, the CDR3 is TGTGCCAGTAGTCCCCAGACAGGGGGCATTCGGAATGAGCAGTTCTTC.

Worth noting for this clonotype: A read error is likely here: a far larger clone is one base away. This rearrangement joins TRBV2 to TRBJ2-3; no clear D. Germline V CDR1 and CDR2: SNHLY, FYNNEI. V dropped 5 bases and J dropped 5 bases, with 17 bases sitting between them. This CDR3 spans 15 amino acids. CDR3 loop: CASSYTPRGKDTQYF. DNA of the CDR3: TGTGCCAGCAGTTACACCCCTCGCGGCAAAGATACGCAGTATTTT.

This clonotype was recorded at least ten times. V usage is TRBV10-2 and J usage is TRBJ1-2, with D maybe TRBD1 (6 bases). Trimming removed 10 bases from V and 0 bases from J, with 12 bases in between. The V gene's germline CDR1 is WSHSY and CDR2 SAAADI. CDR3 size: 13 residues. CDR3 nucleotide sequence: TGCGCCATCCAGGGGCGCACTAACTATGGCTACACCTTC. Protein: CAIQGRTNYGYTF.

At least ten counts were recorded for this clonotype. The CDR3 protein is CASTQSPIDQPQHF. In nucleotides, the CDR3 is TGTGCCAGCACCCAAAGTCCGATTGATCAGCCCCAGCATTTT. The rearrangement links TRBV12-3 or TRBV12-4 to TRBJ1-5; D gene uncertain. This CDR3 has 14 residues. V was trimmed by 7 bases and J by 5 bases, leaving 15 bases between them.

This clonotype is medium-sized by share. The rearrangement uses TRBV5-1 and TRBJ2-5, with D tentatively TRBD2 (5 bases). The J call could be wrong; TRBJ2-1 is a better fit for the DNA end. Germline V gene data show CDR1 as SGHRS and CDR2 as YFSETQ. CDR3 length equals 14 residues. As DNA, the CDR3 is TGCGCCAGCAGCTTGGCGGGAACGTACAATGAGCAGTTCTTC. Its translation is CASSLAGTYNEQFF.